This T cell receptor (beta chain) is from a study of blood T cell repertoires in COVID-19. About the study: COVID-19 samples, acute and convalescent, were from the United States, Italy and Spain. T cells, B-cell-depleted T cells, or PBMCs provided the cDNA or gDNA that served as material.

As originally analysed: Estimated nucleated cell counts came from reference gene primer amplification. The repertoire was sequenced with immunoSEQ multiplex PCR; TCRdb's copy has only in-frame clones and lacks some. V, J and clone size reflect that table, while D and trimming were determined from the DNA. The sample comprises about 68,000 clones, 70% to 90% of which are singletons, and approximately 3.7% rests with the top ten. The sequenced material came from peripheral blood. The TCR originated in a man aged 50-60 years with acute or convalescent COVID-19.

The CDR3 here is CASSKPTPTGTSYEQYF. The CDR3 DNA follows: TGTGCCAGCAGCAAACCAACCCCGACAGGGACCTCCTACGAGCAGTACTTC. This chain connects TRBV21-1 to TRBJ2-7; no check of the table's D call, TRBD1, against the DNA was made. TRBV21-1 is deemed a pseudogene. CDR3 length: 17 amino acids.